This TCR beta chain originates from a study of Ad26.COV2.S vaccination and SARS-CoV-2 variants. Study results and caveats: Spike-specific TCR breadth was greater after Ad26.COV2.S than placebo.

The germline CDR1 and CDR2 sequences are SGHAT and FQNNGV. V was trimmed by 1 base and J by 2 bases, leaving 9 bases between them. The CDR3 covers 14 residues. About this clone: Its antigen is as yet unknown.

Profiling relied on immunoSEQ multiplex PCR, and the TCRdb table lists in-frame clones only, not all of them. This sample carries 400,000 to 450,000 clones, about 90% of them seen once, and the ten largest clones take more than 1.5%. Treatment noted: approximately 18 received Ad26.COV2.S at low or high dose, single or two shots; roughly 5 received placebo; per-sample allocation not given. Repertoires come from day 63 after the first vaccine or placebo injection. Boston provided a donor who was an adult aged 18-55 years. The V call is TRBV11-2, the J call TRBJ2-7; no clear D gene. The sequence was collected from a person between 18 and 59 years old who received the Ad26.COV2.S COVID-19 vaccine or a placebo. The specimen was peripheral blood, collected in a trial of Ad26.COV2.S vaccine versus placebo. CDR3 coding DNA: TGTGCCAGCAGCTTAGCTTCCAGAGCCTACGAGCAGTACTTC. Translated: CASSLASRAYEQYF.